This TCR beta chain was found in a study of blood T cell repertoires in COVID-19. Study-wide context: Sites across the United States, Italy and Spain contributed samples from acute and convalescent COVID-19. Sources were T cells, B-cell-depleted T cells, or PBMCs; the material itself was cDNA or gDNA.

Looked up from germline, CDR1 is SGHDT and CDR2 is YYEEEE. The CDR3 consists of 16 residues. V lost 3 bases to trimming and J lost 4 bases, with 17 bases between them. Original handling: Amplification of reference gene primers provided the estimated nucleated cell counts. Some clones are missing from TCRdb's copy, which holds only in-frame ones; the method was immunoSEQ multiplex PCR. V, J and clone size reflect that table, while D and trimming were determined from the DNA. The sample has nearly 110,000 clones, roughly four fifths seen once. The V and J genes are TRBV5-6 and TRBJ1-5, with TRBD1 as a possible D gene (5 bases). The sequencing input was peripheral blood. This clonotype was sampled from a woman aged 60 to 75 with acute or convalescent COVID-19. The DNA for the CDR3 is TGTGCCAGCAGCTCTACCACCAGGGCCGATAATCAGCCCCAGCATTTT. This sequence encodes CASSSTTRADNQPQHF.